This T cell receptor beta chain is drawn from a study of CD4 T cells in relation to SARS-CoV-2 and coronaviruses. Study-wide context: Controls used an HIV-1 Nef peptide pool or no peptide.

General study points: In around 60% of donors, memory CD4+ clonotypes crossrecognized SARS-CoV-2 and at least one common cold coronavirus spike.

The V segment lost 5 bases and the J segment 4 bases; nucleotides outside the gene matches: 4. The CDR3 loop spans 15 amino acids. Germline lookup yields CDR1 SGHTA and CDR2 FQGNSA. Sequenced by immunoSEQ multiplex PCR; TCRdb stores in-frame clones only, minus some. The repertoire has 25,000 or so clones, around 73% of them found once; the top ten carry about a fifth. This clone was picked up one time. Its antigen is not identified. The unexposed donors gave CD4+ T cells in about 2010-2019, prior to COVID-19. Isolation of CD4+ T cells took place after 10 days in culture. The sequenced sample consisted of CD4+ T cells from PBMCs, cultured in vitro. This clonotype was sampled from a human donor in good health. This chain links TRBV7-2 with TRBJ2-1; 11 nucleotides match TRBD2. DNA of the CDR3: TGTGCCAGCAGCGGTAGGACTAGCGGGTACAATGAGCAGTTCTTC. Translation: CASSGRTSGYNEQFF.